A selection of T cell receptor beta chains follows, all from one sample in a study of cytomegalovirus exposure and HLA in healthy donors. Libraries were prepared by immunoSEQ multiplex PCR; TCRdb keeps only in-frame clonotypes and omits some of them. This table has 76,000 or so clones, roughly two thirds appearing once. The sample comprised PBMCs. The receptors stem from a woman aged 40 to 50 in good health and CMV-seropositive. Both conserved end residues are part of each CDR3. Each record gives: V gene, J gene, clone size, D gene, CDR3 protein, CDR3 DNA. D genes are given only for firm matches. Only some rows state a clone size, as once, few, many or a class for expanded clones.

V gene: TRBV30
J gene: TRBJ2-1
clone size: .
D gene: .
CDR3 protein: CAWSPGLEGNEQFF
CDR3 DNA: TGTGCCTGGAGTCCGGGACTCGAGGGCAATGAGCAGTTCTTC

V gene: TRBV10-2
J gene: TRBJ1-2
clone size: .
D gene: TRBD1
CDR3 protein: CASSGTGDYGYTF
CDR3 DNA: TGCGCCAGCAGCGGAACAGGGGACTATGGCTACACCTTC

V gene: TRBV12-5
J gene: TRBJ2-1
clone size: .
D gene: .
CDR3 protein: CASGLFAGKGNEQFF
CDR3 DNA: TGTGCTAGTGGTTTGTTTGCAGGGAAGGGCAATGAGCAGTTCTTC

V gene: TRBV6-6
J gene: TRBJ1-2
clone size: once
D gene: TRBD1
CDR3 protein: CASSYPTGGRYGYTF
CDR3 DNA: TGTGCCAGCAGTTACCCGACAGGGGGCAGGTACGGCTACACCTTC

V gene: TRBV28
J gene: TRBJ1-1
clone size: .
D gene: .
CDR3 protein: CASSLGHLNTEAFF
CDR3 DNA: TGTGCCAGCAGTTTGGGGCATCTGAACACTGAAGCTTTCTTT

V gene: TRBV7-9
J gene: TRBJ1-1
clone size: .
D gene: TRBD1
CDR3 protein: CASSTRDRGPTEAFF
CDR3 DNA: TGTGCCAGCAGCACCCGGGACAGGGGGCCCACTGAAGCTTTCTTT

V gene: TRBV30
J gene: TRBJ2-1
clone size: .
D gene: .
CDR3 protein: CAWGAGVTYNEQFF
CDR3 DNA: TGTGCCTGGGGAGCCGGGGTTACCTACAATGAGCAGTTCTTC

V gene: TRBV4-1
J gene: TRBJ2-3
clone size: .
D gene: TRBD2
CDR3 protein: CASSQAASGRAQDTQYF
CDR3 DNA: TGCGCCAGCAGCCAGGCCGCCAGCGGGAGGGCCCAGGATACGCAGTATTTT

V gene: TRBV4-3
J gene: TRBJ2-2
clone size: many
D gene: TRBD2
CDR3 protein: CASSQDSSGSGTGELFF
CDR3 DNA: TGCGCCAGCAGCCAAGATTCTAGCGGGAGCGGTACCGGGGAGCTGTTTTTT

V gene: TRBV5-1
J gene: TRBJ2-7
clone size: few
D gene: .
CDR3 protein: CASSVDGAYEQYF
CDR3 DNA: TGCGCCAGCAGCGTGGACGGGGCCTACGAGCAGTACTTC

V gene: TRBV9
J gene: TRBJ2-7
clone size: .
D gene: .
CDR3 protein: CASSVDGTNTYEQYF
CDR3 DNA: TGTGCCAGCAGCGTCGACGGGACAAATACCTACGAGCAGTACTTC

V gene: TRBV19
J gene: TRBJ2-1
clone size: .
D gene: .
CDR3 protein: CASSWDIEEQFF
CDR3 DNA: TGTGCCAGTAGTTGGGACATCGAGGAGCAGTTCTTC

V gene: TRBV19
J gene: TRBJ2-3
clone size: .
D gene: TRBD1
CDR3 protein: CASSNPGQGADTQYF
CDR3 DNA: TGTGCCAGTAGTAATCCGGGACAGGGGGCAGATACGCAGTATTTT

V gene: TRBV6-5
J gene: TRBJ2-5
clone size: .
D gene: .
CDR3 protein: CASRRTVQETQYF
CDR3 DNA: TGTGCCAGCAGGAGGACAGTGCAAGAGACCCAGTACTTC

V gene: TRBV7-9
J gene: TRBJ1-2
clone size: .
D gene: .
CDR3 protein: CASSLASAGFGYGYTF
CDR3 DNA: TGTGCCAGCAGCTTAGCGTCGGCAGGATTTGGCTATGGCTACACCTTC

V gene: TRBV7-2
J gene: TRBJ2-2
clone size: few
D gene: .
CDR3 protein: CASSLVTGSGELFF
CDR3 DNA: TGTGCCAGCAGCTTAGTTACAGGGTCCGGGGAGCTGTTTTTT

V gene: TRBV2
J gene: TRBJ2-3
clone size: .
D gene: TRBD2
CDR3 protein: CASSISSGGTDTQYF
CDR3 DNA: TGTGCCAGCAGTATCTCTAGCGGGGGTACAGATACGCAGTATTTT

V gene: TRBV30
J gene: TRBJ2-7
clone size: .
D gene: .
CDR3 protein: CAWSVGRNSYEQYF
CDR3 DNA: TGTGCCTGGAGTGTAGGCAGGAACTCCTACGAGCAGTACTTC

V gene: TRBV27
J gene: TRBJ1-1
clone size: .
D gene: TRBD1
CDR3 protein: CASSFSGTGTTFF
CDR3 DNA: TGTGCCAGCAGTTTTTCGGGGACAGGGACGACTTTCTTT

V gene: TRBV29-1
J gene: TRBJ2-4
clone size: .
D gene: TRBD2
CDR3 protein: CSVAGDSGKNIQYF
CDR3 DNA: TGCAGCGTCGCGGGGGATTCGGGCAAAAACATTCAGTACTTC

V gene: TRBV5-1
J gene: TRBJ2-1
clone size: .
D gene: .
CDR3 protein: CASSLALSGNEQFF
CDR3 DNA: TGCGCCAGCAGCTTGGCCTTATCCGGCAATGAGCAGTTCTTC

V gene: TRBV5-1
J gene: TRBJ1-6
clone size: .
D gene: .
CDR3 protein: CASSLRSSYNSPLHF
CDR3 DNA: TGCGCCAGCAGCTTGCGGAGCTCCTATAATTCACCCCTCCACTTT

V gene: TRBV28
J gene: TRBJ1-1
clone size: .
D gene: .
CDR3 protein: CASRRRDFLVHTEAFF
CDR3 DNA: TGTGCCAGCAGGCGCCGGGATTTTTTGGTCCACACTGAAGCTTTCTTT

V gene: TRBV6-5
J gene: TRBJ2-7
clone size: .
D gene: .
CDR3 protein: CASSPSTGSGEQYF
CDR3 DNA: TGTGCCAGCAGTCCATCGACTGGCTCGGGCGAGCAGTACTTC

V gene: TRBV29-1
J gene: TRBJ1-6
clone size: few
D gene: .
CDR3 protein: CSASQGETLHF
CDR3 DNA: TGCAGCGCATCACAGGGCGAGACCCTCCACTTT

V gene: TRBV2
J gene: TRBJ1-4
clone size: few
D gene: .
CDR3 protein: CASSELGREAGKLFF
CDR3 DNA: TGTGCCAGCAGTGAACTCGGCCGGGAAGCGGGAAAACTGTTTTTT

V gene: TRBV5-1
J gene: TRBJ2-7
clone size: .
D gene: TRBD2
CDR3 protein: CASSLVTSGSGEQYF
CDR3 DNA: TGCGCCAGCAGCTTGGTAACTAGCGGGAGTGGAGAGCAGTACTTC

V gene: TRBV6-5
J gene: TRBJ1-6
clone size: .
D gene: TRBD1
CDR3 protein: CASSYRGQGAISPLHF
CDR3 DNA: TGTGCCAGCAGTTACAGAGGACAGGGGGCTATTTCACCCCTCCACTTT

V gene: TRBV9
J gene: TRBJ2-1
clone size: .
D gene: .
CDR3 protein: CASSVHSGRNEQFF
CDR3 DNA: TGTGCCAGCAGCGTACATTCTGGGAGGAATGAGCAGTTCTTC

V gene: TRBV7-2
J gene: TRBJ2-7
clone size: .
D gene: TRBD2
CDR3 protein: CASSLAEESAGGEQYF
CDR3 DNA: TGTGCCAGCAGCTTAGCGGAAGAATCCGCGGGGGGCGAGCAGTACTTC

V gene: TRBV5-1
J gene: TRBJ2-2
clone size: .
D gene: .
CDR3 protein: CASNGDTSPGELFF
CDR3 DNA: TGCGCCAGCAATGGGGACACCTCTCCCGGGGAGCTGTTTTTT

V gene: TRBV11-2
J gene: TRBJ2-3
clone size: .
D gene: .
CDR3 protein: CASGIEVTDTQYF
CDR3 DNA: TGTGCCAGCGGCATTGAGGTCACAGATACGCAGTATTTT

V gene: TRBV5-4
J gene: TRBJ2-5
clone size: .
D gene: TRBD2
CDR3 protein: CASSPSLADQETQYF
CDR3 DNA: TGTGCCAGCAGCCCCTCCCTAGCGGACCAAGAGACCCAGTACTTC

V gene: TRBV10-3
J gene: TRBJ1-1
clone size: few
D gene: .
CDR3 protein: CAISDQSNTEAFF
CDR3 DNA: TGTGCCATCAGTGACCAGTCGAACACTGAAGCTTTCTTT

V gene: TRBV19
J gene: TRBJ2-1
clone size: .
D gene: TRBD1
CDR3 protein: CASRTRGLDNEQFF
CDR3 DNA: TGTGCCAGTAGGACCAGGGGGTTAGACAATGAGCAGTTCTTC

V gene: TRBV10-3
J gene: TRBJ1-2
clone size: .
D gene: TRBD1
CDR3 protein: CAISLQGVNYGYTF
CDR3 DNA: TGTGCCATCAGCTTACAGGGGGTGAACTATGGCTACACCTTC

V gene: TRBV27
J gene: TRBJ2-5
clone size: large
D gene: TRBD2
CDR3 protein: CASSLVGTSAAETQYF
CDR3 DNA: TGTGCCAGCAGTTTGGTGGGGACTAGCGCTGCAGAGACCCAGTACTTC

V gene: TRBV7-2
J gene: TRBJ1-2
clone size: .
D gene: .
CDR3 protein: CASPAGRGYTF
CDR3 DNA: TGTGCCAGCCCCGCAGGTCGTGGCTACACCTTC

V gene: TRBV7-9
J gene: TRBJ2-3
clone size: .
D gene: .
CDR3 protein: CASSLAESERTDTQYF
CDR3 DNA: TGTGCCAGCAGCTTAGCGGAGAGTGAGCGCACAGATACGCAGTATTTT

V gene: TRBV9
J gene: TRBJ2-2
clone size: .
D gene: TRBD1
CDR3 protein: CASSVGLAGGNTGELFF
CDR3 DNA: TGTGCCAGCAGCGTAGGGCTGGCAGGGGGAAACACCGGGGAGCTGTTTTTT

V gene: TRBV11-2
J gene: TRBJ1-3
clone size: .
D gene: .
CDR3 protein: CASSLTYSRRGVGDTIYF
CDR3 DNA: TGTGCCAGCAGCTTAACGTATAGCCGGAGGGGAGTGGGGGACACCATATATTTT

V gene: TRBV28
J gene: TRBJ2-3
clone size: .
D gene: .
CDR3 protein: CASIPMTGRVTQYF
CDR3 DNA: TGTGCCAGCATCCCGATGACGGGAAGGGTTACGCAGTATTTT